This section outlines one TCR beta chain sequence together with its context. Exclusion criteria comprised other autoimmune diseases, uncontrolled infections, pregnancy or lactation in patients. Clinicians made diagnoses from clinical symptoms, serum thyroxine, TRAb, thyroid ultrasound and orbital computed tomography. The sample is drawn from a study of Graves' ophthalmopathy and Graves' hyperthyroidism. RNA transcripts served as template for amplifying TCR beta CDR3 sequences. First-round RT-PCR relied on HTBI primers, and a second-round multiplex PCR came next. TCRdb reprocessed the multiplex PCR reads with MiXCR, giving one entry per CDR3 protein. The sample records a few hundred thousand distinct CDR3 sequences, roughly 15% being singletons. CDR1 is LGHDT, CDR2 YNNKEL, per germline (reference sequence). V was shortened by 4 bases and J by 0 bases, with 12 bases between the two germline ends. The CDR3 contains 16 residues.

The source is an adult woman with stable Graves' hyperthyroidism. The sample consisted of peripheral blood. The chain is built from TRBV3-1 and TRBJ2-2, with D perhaps matching TRBD2 (6 bases). DNA for the CDR3: TGTGCCAGCAGCCTAAAGGTAGCGGCGAACACCGGGGAGCTGTTTTTT. Protein sequence: CASSLKVAANTGELFF.